Following are 29 T cell receptor beta chains from one sample sequenced in a study of cytomegalovirus exposure and HLA in healthy donors. Primers: 60 Vbeta forward and 13 Jbeta reverse. Here immunoSEQ multiplex PCR was the method, and the copy in TCRdb shows in-frame clones only, minus some. Here the sample spans around 71,000 clones, over 55% being singletons. Sequencing was carried out using PBMCs. These TCRs come from a man aged 30 to 39 in good health and CMV-seropositive.

The rearrangement uses TRBV13 and TRBJ2-7; 9 nucleotides align to TRBD1. The trim removed 3 bases at V and 5 bases at J, leaving 5 bases unmatched. This CDR3 region has 14 residues. Germline V gene sequence: CDR1 PRHDT, CDR2 FYEKMQ (reference sequence). CDR3 region: CASSLGTGWNEQYF. The CDR3 coding sequence is TGTGCCAGCAGCTTGGGGACAGGGTGGAACGAGCAGTACTTC.

This clone was observed a handful of times. The J gene is TRBJ2-5, the V gene TRBV18; D ambiguous. Trimming left V 4 bases short and J 4 bases short, with 10 bases between. The CDR3 runs 13 residues. Germline loops: CDR1 KGHSH, CDR2 LQKENI. CDR3 sequence (DNA): TGTGCCAGCTCACGTGAGGTAGCAGAGACCCAGTACTTC. Translating it yields CASSREVAETQYF.

This rearrangement joins TRBV11-1 to TRBJ2-2; 8 bases map to TRBD1. The V segment lost 3 bases and the J segment 4 bases; nucleotides outside the gene matches: 1. Per germline, CDR1 SGHAT and CDR2 FQDESV (reference sequence). This CDR3 region has 14 residues. CDR3 DNA sequence: TGTGCCAGCAGCTTTACAGGGGGCACCGGGGAGCTGTTTTTT. It specifies CASSFTGGTGELFF.

This clone has only one observation. This sequence joins TRBV28 and TRBJ2-2; a weak D match, TRBD2 (6 bases). This CDR3 region has 13 residues. Looked up from germline, CDR1 is MDHEN and CDR2 is SYDVKM. V lost 3 bases and J lost 7, with 9 bases in between. The CDR3 nucleotides are TGTGCCAGCAGTTTGGGGGGAGACGGGGAGCTGTTTTTT. It yields the protein CASSLGGDGELFF.

The chain recombines TRBV10-3 with TRBJ2-1; TRBD1 aligns across 7 bases. Per the germline V gene, CDR1 is ENHRY and CDR2 is SYGVKD. The CDR3 extends over 14 amino acids. Trimming cost V 9 bases and J 8 bases; bases outside gene matches: 13. The CDR3 sequence: CAMARDSKVDEQFF. CDR3 nucleotides: TGTGCCATGGCCCGGGACAGTAAGGTGGATGAGCAGTTCTTC.

The genes are TRBV19 and TRBJ2-1; 9 bases are shared with TRBD1. With 6 bases clipped from V and 0 bases from J, the junction kept 15 bases outside the gene matches. CDR1 is LNHDA, CDR2 SQIVND, per germline (reference sequence). The CDR3 spans 19 residues. The CDR3 is CASSAGTGSLENSYNEQFF. CDR3 DNA: TGTGCCAGTAGCGCCGGGACAGGGTCTCTGGAGAACTCCTACAATGAGCAGTTCTTC. Supplemented by reference TRBV19 and TRBJ2-1, the full variable domain reads DGGITQSPKYLFRKEGQNVTLSCEQNLNHDAMYWYRQDPGQGLRLIYYSQIVNDFQKGDIAEGYSVSREKKESFPLTVTSAQKNPTAFYLCASSAGTGSLENSYNEQFFGPGTRLTVL.

CDR3 protein: CSVADNRFGYTF. The CDR3 nucleotides read TGCAGCGTTGCGGACAACAGGTTTGGCTACACCTTC. The genes are TRBV29-1 and TRBJ1-2; perhaps TRBD1 as D (5 bases). The CDR3 spans 12 residues. Germline CDR1 and CDR2: SQVTM and ANQGSEA. Trimming took off 4 bases at V and 7 bases at J, with 13 bases between the two ends.

This chain uses TRBV5-1 with TRBJ2-6, with D possibly TRBD2 on 5 matching bases. CDR1 SGHRS and CDR2 YFSETQ come from the germline V gene. The CDR3 is 16 amino acids. Trimming pared 4 bases from V and 2 bases from J, leaving 13 bases between. This chain's CDR3 is CASSLDLAAGANVLTF. Here the CDR3 DNA reads TGCGCCAGCAGCCTGGATCTAGCTGCTGGGGCCAACGTCCTGACTTTC.

V is TRBV11-3 and J is TRBJ1-1, with D possibly matching TRBD1 (6 bases). Trimming left V 5 bases short and J 8 bases short, with 15 bases between. CDR1 SGHNT and CDR2 YENEEA come from the germline V gene. This CDR3 has 13 amino acids. This CDR3 is CASSPGQFKEAFF. The CDR3, as DNA: TGTGCCAGCAGCCCAGGACAGTTTAAGGAAGCTTTCTTT.

This sequence joins TRBV4-1 and TRBJ1-2; D call uncertain. This CDR3 has 16 residues. V gave up 4 bases and J gave up 4 bases, with 19 bases separating them. Germline V gene sequence: CDR1 MGHRA, CDR2 YSYEKL. The CDR3 sequence is CASSPLPGRLVYGYTF. CDR3 in DNA: TGCGCCAGCAGCCCACTCCCCGGCAGGTTGGTCTATGGCTACACCTTC.

As for this clone: Other DNA sequences in this specimen translate into the identical CDR3. The chain recombines TRBV2 with TRBJ2-3; 7 positions agree with TRBD1. CDR1 is SNHLY, CDR2 FYNNEI, per germline. CDR3 length: 15 amino acids. After removal of 6 bases from V and 0 bases from J, the junction contained 6 bases not matched to a gene. CDR3 in DNA: TGTGCCAGCAGGGCGGACAGGACTAGCACAGATACGCAGTATTTT. It translates to CASRADRTSTDTQYF.

This clone was detected only a few times. The genes are TRBV5-1 and TRBJ2-1; 8 bases align to TRBD2. Germline V CDR1 and CDR2: SGHRS, YFSETQ. Unmatched junction bases numbered 8, after V lost 4 bases and J lost 5 bases. The CDR3 totals 15 residues. The CDR3 DNA sequence: TGCGCCAGCAGCCCAGGCGGGGGGACTGACAATGAGCAGTTCTTC. This encodes CASSPGGGTDNEQFF. Drawing the rest from reference TRBV5-1 and TRBJ2-1, the complete variable domain is KAGVTQTPRYLIKTRGQQVTLSCSPISGHRSVSWYQQTPGQGLQFLFEYFSETQRNKGNFPGRFSGRQFSNSRSEMNVSTLELGDSALYLCASSPGGGTDNEQFFGPGTRLTVL.

The chain uses TRBV19 and TRBJ1-4, with a possible D match to TRBD1 (5 bases). This CDR3 spans 15 amino acids. Trimming removed 5 bases from V and 5 bases from J, with 15 bases in between. Germline lookup yields CDR1 LNHDA and CDR2 SQIVND (reference sequence). The CDR3 DNA reads as TGTGCCAGTAGTCCCCGACAGACTCCGAATGAAAAACTGTTTTTT. Translating gives CASSPRQTPNEKLFF.

This clone showed up just a few times. The chain carries TRBV29-1 and TRBJ1-5; maybe TRBD1 (5 bases). The germline V gene encodes CDR1 SQVTM and CDR2 ANQGSEA. Between the trimmed V and J ends, which lost 3 bases and 7 bases, there was a span of 13 bases. This CDR3 spans 13 amino acids. CDR3 in DNA: TGCAGCGTTGAGTTCGGGGAGGGGCAGCCCCAGCATTTT. Its protein product is CSVEFGEGQPQHF. The variable domain in full, with the rest retrieved from reference TRBV29-1 and TRBJ1-5, is SAVISQKPSRDICQRGTSLTIQCQVDSQVTMMFWYRQQPGQSLTLIATANQGSEATYESGFVIDKFPISRPNLTFSTLTVSNMSPEDSSIYLCSVEFGEGQPQHFGDGTRLSIL.

This rearrangement joins TRBV19 to TRBJ2-7; 8 bases align to TRBD1. The CDR3 spans 14 residues. Germline V CDR1 and CDR2: LNHDA, SQIVND (reference sequence). The V and J ends lost 4 bases and 3 bases, in that order; junction bases with no gene match: 5. This CDR3 reads CASSKDRALYEQYF. CDR3 bases: TGTGCCAGTAGTAAGGACAGGGCGCTCTACGAGCAGTACTTC. The full variable domain, rest sourced from reference TRBV19 and TRBJ2-7, is DGGITQSPKYLFRKEGQNVTLSCEQNLNHDAMYWYRQDPGQGLRLIYYSQIVNDFQKGDIAEGYSVSREKKESFPLTVTSAQKNPTAFYLCASSKDRALYEQYFGPGTRLTVT.

The chain uses TRBV19 and TRBJ1-3; 7 bases are shared with TRBD1. Germline V CDR1 and CDR2: LNHDA, SQIVND (reference sequence). The CDR3 has 18 amino acids. Trimming removed 5 bases from V and 0 bases from J; junction bases left unmatched: 13. The CDR3 DNA reads as TGTGCCAGTAGTTCCCAGTCAAACAGGGGCGCCTCTGGAAACACCATATATTTT. It specifies CASSSQSNRGASGNTIYF.

The rearrangement links TRBV2 to TRBJ2-7, with D perhaps TRBD1 (5 bases). CDR3 length equals 14 residues. Trimming removed 7 bases at V and 2 bases at J, with 15 bases between. Germline lookup yields CDR1 SNHLY and CDR2 FYNNEI. CDR3 nucleotide sequence: TGTGCCAGCATCGCCGACTTGGGGCCCTACGAGCAGTACTTC. It codes for CASIADLGPYEQYF. Full variable domain (missing parts from reference TRBV2 and TRBJ2-7): EPEVTQTPSHQVTQMGQEVILRCVPISNHLYFYWYRQILGQKVEFLVSFYNNEISEKSEIFDDQFSVERPDGSNFTLKIRSTKLEDSAMYFCASIADLGPYEQYFGPGTRLTVT.

V is TRBV5-6 and J is TRBJ1-1; TRBD1 aligns across 10 bases. The CDR3 is 16 amino acids. The germline V gene encodes CDR1 SGHDT and CDR2 YYEEEE. V trimming: 4 bases; J trimming: 3 bases; junction bases outside the gene matches: 9. The CDR3 region is CASSIDRGRWDTEAFF. CDR3 in DNA: TGTGCCAGCAGCATAGACAGGGGGCGGTGGGACACTGAAGCTTTCTTT.

The table lists this clone with a few counts. This sequence joins TRBV5-6 and TRBJ1-2; no clear D. Trimming pared 2 bases from V and 2 bases from J, leaving 7 bases between. The germline CDR1 and CDR2 sequences are SGHDT and YYEEEE. The CDR3 length is 13 residues. Written as DNA, the CDR3 is TGTGCCAGCAGCTTCGGGGAAAACTATGGCTACACCTTC. Translated, it gives CASSFGENYGYTF.

The chain employs TRBV5-6 and TRBJ1-5; D perhaps matches TRBD1 (5 bases). V was trimmed by 0 bases and J by 3 bases, leaving 7 bases between them. The CDR3 is made up of 14 amino acids. CDR1 SGHDT and CDR2 YYEEEE come from the germline V gene. DNA for the CDR3: TGTGCCAGCAGCTTGGGACAGTACAATCAGCCCCAGCATTTT. This translates into CASSLGQYNQPQHF.

Here the CDR3 reads CASSYGSPGNNSPLHF. The CDR3, as DNA: TGTGCCAGCAGCTATGGATCCCCGGGTAACAATTCACCCCTCCACTTT. V is TRBV27 and J is TRBJ1-6; D not certain. The CDR3 length is 16 residues. Germline V gene lookup returns CDR1 MNHEY and CDR2 SMNVEV (reference sequence). V lost 6 bases to trimming and J lost 7 bases, with 19 bases between them.

The V call is TRBV7-3, the J call TRBJ1-3; 9 bases match TRBD1. V dropped 4 bases and J dropped 0; count of bases not matched to a gene: 13. This CDR3 spans 19 amino acids. Germline CDR1 and CDR2: SGHTA and FQGTGA. CDR3 sequence (DNA): TGTGCCAGCAGCTCCCCGAAGGGGGACAGGGAGAACTCTGGAAACACCATATATTTT. The encoded protein is CASSSPKGDRENSGNTIYF.

The V gene is TRBV27, the J gene TRBJ1-1; 7 bases line up with TRBD1. V shed 6 bases and J 4 bases; nucleotides not matched to a gene: 14. The V gene's germline CDR1 is MNHEY and CDR2 SMNVEV (reference sequence). CDR3 size: 16 residues. The CDR3 sequence: CASSIRQGRVATEAFF. Here the CDR3 DNA reads TGTGCCAGCAGCATTAGACAGGGTAGGGTGGCCACTGAAGCTTTCTTT.

The rearrangement links TRBV29-1 to TRBJ2-7; 7 bases map to TRBD2. CDR3 size: 13 residues. The V segment lost 2 bases and the J segment 7 bases; nucleotides outside the gene matches: 8. CDR1 is SQVTM and CDR2 is ANQGSEA in the germline V gene. The CDR3 reads CSVEQGEAGEQYF. DNA of the CDR3: TGCAGCGTTGAACAGGGAGAAGCGGGGGAGCAGTACTTC.

The chain employs TRBV28 and TRBJ2-3; 7 bases match TRBD1. The CDR3 has 15 residues. V shed 2 bases, J shed 6 bases, and the junction held 8 bases outside the gene matches. From germline, CDR1 is MDHEN and CDR2 SYDVKM. The CDR3 protein is CASSLVTGVIDTQYF. The CDR3 DNA follows: TGTGCCAGCAGTTTAGTAACAGGGGTTATCGATACGCAGTATTTT.

CDR3 DNA: TGTGCCAGCAGGGAAGTAGGGGGCAACTACGAGCAGTACTTC. Its translation is CASREVGGNYEQYF. The gene calls are TRBV27 and TRBJ2-7; 7 bases are a match to TRBD1. Germline lookup yields CDR1 MNHEY and CDR2 SMNVEV (reference sequence). V lost 6 bases to trimming and J lost 3 bases; unmatched junction nucleotides: 8. The CDR3 is 14 amino acids.

This sequence joins TRBV2 and TRBJ1-3; no definite D call. Per the germline V gene, CDR1 is SNHLY and CDR2 is FYNNEI. The V end was cut by 1 base, the J end by 0 bases, with 7 bases between. The CDR3 loop spans 15 amino acids. For the CDR3, the DNA is TGTGCCAGCAGTGAAGGGCAGAACTCTGGAAACACCATATATTTT. It yields the protein CASSEGQNSGNTIYF.

CDR3 protein: CASSSLDRPDQPQHF. The CDR3 DNA reads as TGTGCCAGCAGCTCCCTTGACAGGCCAGACCAGCCCCAGCATTTT. This chain joins TRBV5-5 and TRBJ1-5; D perhaps matches TRBD1 (6 bases). The CDR3 length is 15 residues. V lost 3 bases, J lost 7 bases, and 17 bases lay in between. Germline loops: CDR1 SGHKS, CDR2 YYEKEE (reference sequence).

The chain recombines TRBV5-1 with TRBJ2-7, with D perhaps matching TRBD1 (5 bases). CDR3 length: 15 residues. V was cut by 0 bases and J by 5 bases, with 15 bases left in between. CDR1 SGHRS and CDR2 YFSETQ come from the germline V gene. The CDR3 DNA reads TGCGCCAGCAGCTTGGACGGTACAGGAGAGAACGAGCAGTACTTC. The encoded protein is CASSLDGTGENEQYF.